This T cell receptor beta chain was observed in a study of T-cell memory formation after mild COVID-19. MiXCR was run by TCRdb on the 5' RACE reads, yielding one entry per CDR3 protein. Seen here are about 430,000 distinct CDR3 sequences, roughly a quarter observed once, and the top ten hold around 8.7%. The sequencing sample was made of PBMCs or a T cell subset sorted from them (not recorded which). The clonotype was recovered from an adult woman who had mild COVID-19 (a few samples of this study predate the infection). Cell type and time point are not known.

CDR3 sequence reads: CASRTTGTETQYF. CDR3 coding DNA: TGTGCCAGCAGGACGACAGGGACAGAGACCCAGTACTTC. The chain uses TRBV5-5 and TRBJ2-5; 7 nucleotides match TRBD1. V shed 5 bases and J 4 bases; nucleotides not matched to a gene: 5. This CDR3 is built from 13 residues. Germline CDR1 reads SGHKS; CDR2 reads YYEKEE (reference sequence).